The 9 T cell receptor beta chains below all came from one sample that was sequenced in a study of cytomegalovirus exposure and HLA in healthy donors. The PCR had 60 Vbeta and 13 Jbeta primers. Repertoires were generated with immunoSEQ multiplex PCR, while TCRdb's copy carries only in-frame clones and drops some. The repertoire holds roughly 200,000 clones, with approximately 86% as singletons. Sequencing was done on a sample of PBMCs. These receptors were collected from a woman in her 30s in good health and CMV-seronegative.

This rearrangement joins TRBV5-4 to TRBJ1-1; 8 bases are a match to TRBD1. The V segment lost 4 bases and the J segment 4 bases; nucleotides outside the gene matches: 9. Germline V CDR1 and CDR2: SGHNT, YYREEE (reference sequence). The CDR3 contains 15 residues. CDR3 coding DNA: TGTGCCAGCAGCCTAAACCAGGGGGCCGGCACTGAAGCTTTCTTT. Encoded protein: CASSLNQGAGTEAFF.

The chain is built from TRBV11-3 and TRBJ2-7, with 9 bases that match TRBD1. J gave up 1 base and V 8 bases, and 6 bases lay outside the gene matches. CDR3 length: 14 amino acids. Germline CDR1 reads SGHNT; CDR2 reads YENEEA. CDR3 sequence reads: CASSRTGESYEQYF. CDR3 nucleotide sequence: TGTGCCAGCTCCCGGACAGGGGAGTCCTACGAGCAGTACTTC.

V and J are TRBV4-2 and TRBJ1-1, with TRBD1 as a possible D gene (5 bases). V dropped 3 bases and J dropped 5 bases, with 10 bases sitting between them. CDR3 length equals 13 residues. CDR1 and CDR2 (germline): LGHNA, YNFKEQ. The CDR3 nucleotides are TGTGCCAGCAGCCAGGTGGGGCAGACTGAAGCTTTCTTT. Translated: CASSQVGQTEAFF.

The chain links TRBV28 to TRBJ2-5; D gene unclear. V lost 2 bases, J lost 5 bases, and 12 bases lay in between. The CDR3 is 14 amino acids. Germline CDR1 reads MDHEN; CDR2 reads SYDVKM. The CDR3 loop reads CASSLGGLGETQYF. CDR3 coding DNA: TGTGCCAGCAGTTTAGGTGGCCTGGGCGAGACCCAGTACTTC.

Written as DNA, the CDR3 is TGTGCCAGCAGATCGACAGGGTTCACTGAAGCTTTCTTT. Translated: CASRSTGFTEAFF. The chain joins TRBV6-1 to TRBJ1-1; 7 positions match TRBD1. The V segment lost 6 bases and the J segment 4 bases; nucleotides outside the gene matches: 5. Germline-derived CDR1 and CDR2 are MNHNS and SASEGT. This CDR3 is built from 13 residues.

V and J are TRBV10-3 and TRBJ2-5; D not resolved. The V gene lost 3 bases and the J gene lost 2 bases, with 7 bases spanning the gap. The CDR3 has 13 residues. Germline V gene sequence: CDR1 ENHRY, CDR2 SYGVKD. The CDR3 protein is CAISEQPQETQYF. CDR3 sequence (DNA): TGTGCCATCAGTGAACAGCCTCAAGAGACCCAGTACTTC.

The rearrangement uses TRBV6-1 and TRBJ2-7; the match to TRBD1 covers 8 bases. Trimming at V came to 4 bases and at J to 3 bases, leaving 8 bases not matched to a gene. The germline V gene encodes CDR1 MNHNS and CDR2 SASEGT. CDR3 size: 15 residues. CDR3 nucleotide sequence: TGTGCCAGCAGTGCCAGGCAGGGGGCGATCTACGAGCAGTACTTC. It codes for CASSARQGAIYEQYF.

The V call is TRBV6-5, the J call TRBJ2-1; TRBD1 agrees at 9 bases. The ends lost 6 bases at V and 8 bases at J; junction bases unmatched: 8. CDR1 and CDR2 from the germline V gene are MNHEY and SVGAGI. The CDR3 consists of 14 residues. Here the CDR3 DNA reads TGTGCCAGCAGCGACAGGGGGATACAGTATGAGCAGTTCTTC. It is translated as CASSDRGIQYEQFF.

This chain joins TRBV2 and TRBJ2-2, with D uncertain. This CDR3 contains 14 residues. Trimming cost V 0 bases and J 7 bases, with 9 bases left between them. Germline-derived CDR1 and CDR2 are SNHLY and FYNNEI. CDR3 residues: CASSEALRRGELFF. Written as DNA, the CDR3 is TGTGCCAGCAGTGAAGCGCTGCGGCGCGGGGAGCTGTTTTTT. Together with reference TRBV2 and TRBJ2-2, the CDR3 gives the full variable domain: EPEVTQTPSHQVTQMGQEVILRCVPISNHLYFYWYRQILGQKVEFLVSFYNNEISEKSEIFDDQFSVERPDGSNFTLKIRSTKLEDSAMYFCASSEALRRGELFFGEGSRLTVL.